These T cell receptor beta chains were read from a single sample in a study of vaccination effects on CD4 cells after COVID-19. Libraries were prepared by immunoSEQ multiplex PCR; TCRdb keeps only in-frame clonotypes and omits some of them. The sample carries approximately 65,000 clones, around 69% recorded once. No antigen has been identified for these receptors. Material: CD4+ T cells from PBMCs cultured with HCoV-229E spike peptides, obtained after COVID-19 vaccination. Receptor source: a human donor who received a COVID-19 vaccine. Each CDR3 is given with its conserved first and last residue. D genes are given only for firm matches. Not all rows give a size; the values are once, few, many and, for expanded clones, a class.

-,TRBJ1-5,TRBV2,-,TGTGCCAGCAGTGTGGGGAGTACGGGCAATCAGCCCCAGCATTTT,CASSVGSTGNQPQHF
-,TRBJ1-2,TRBV9,few,TGTGCCAGCAGCGCCAACCGGGGTACCTGGGGCTACACCTTC,CASSANRGTWGYTF
-,TRBJ1-3,TRBV5-1,once,TGCGCCAGCAGCTCGGGGCTGCAAGGAAACACCATATATTTT,CASSSGLQGNTIYF
TRBD1,TRBJ1-6,TRBV11-2,-,TGTGCCAGCAGCGAAGCCGGGACAGCTAAAGTACCCCACTTT,CASSEAGTAKVPHF
TRBD2,TRBJ2-6,TRBV7-8,-,TGTGCCAGCAGCTCCACCGCGGGGGGTGCCGGGAGGGGGGCCAACGTCCTGACTTTC,CASSSTAGGAGRGANVLTF
-,TRBJ1-1,TRBV6-5,few,TGTGCCAGCAGCGACAGGAACACTGAAGCTTTCTTT,CASSDRNTEAFF
TRBD1,TRBJ1-2,TRBV10-3,few,TGTGCCATCAGTGTTCAGGGGGAAAATGGCTACACCTTC,CAISVQGENGYTF
TRBD1,TRBJ2-2,TRBV6-5,-,TGTGCCAGCAGTTATCTCGACAGGGGGGCCGGGGAGCTGTTTTTT,CASSYLDRGAGELFF
-,TRBJ1-6,TRBV19,-,TGTGCCAGTACCACCCCAGGACGCAATAATTCACCCCTCCACTTT,CASTTPGRNNSPLHF
-,TRBJ1-1,TRBV15,-,TGTGCCACCGGAGAAGGACGTCCATTGAACACTGAAGCTTTCTTT,CATGEGRPLNTEAFF
-,TRBJ2-6,TRBV5-1,-,TGCGCCAGCAGCATCGGGAGTTCTGGGGCCAACGTCCTGACTTTC,CASSIGSSGANVLTF
TRBD1,TRBJ2-2,TRBV7-3,-,TGTGCCAGCAGCCCGGGACAGAGACCTACCGGGGAGCTGTTTTTT,CASSPGQRPTGELFF
-,TRBJ1-1,TRBV28,-,TGTGCCAGCAGTTCCGCAGGGGTAGTAGGAGCTTTCTTT,CASSSAGVVGAFF
-,TRBJ1-2,TRBV12-3/TRBV12-4,-,TGTGCCAGCAGTTTAAACCTTAACTATGGCTACACCTTC,CASSLNLNYGYTF
TRBD1,TRBJ1-2,TRBV19,-,TGTGCCAGTAGTATAGTCGGTCAGGGACAGGACTATGGCTACACCTTC,CASSIVGQGQDYGYTF
TRBD2,TRBJ2-3,TRBV24-1,few,TGTGCCACCAGTGACCCACCGGGGGGGCGAGGGGATACGCAGTATTTT,CATSDPPGGRGDTQYF
TRBD2,TRBJ2-5,TRBV14,-,TGTGCCAGCAGCCAAGATTTGATTAGCGGGGGGCTACAAGAGACCCAGTACTTC,CASSQDLISGGLQETQYF
-,TRBJ2-2,TRBV11-1,-,TGTGCCAGCAGCTTAGTCCGAGAACCGAACACCGGGGAGCTGTTTTTT,CASSLVREPNTGELFF
TRBD1,TRBJ2-5,TRBV29-1,-,TGCAGCGTTGGGGTCTTGGGTGGACAGGAAGAGACCCAGTACTTC,CSVGVLGGQEETQYF
-,TRBJ1-6,TRBV15,-,TGTGCCACCAGCAGGGCTCCAGGGGTCAGTAATTCACCCCTCCACTTT,CATSRAPGVSNSPLHF
-,TRBJ2-5,TRBV12-1,-,TGTGCCAGCAGCTTTGCGCAAAGGGGCAGACAAGAGACCCAGTACTTC,CASSFAQRGRQETQYF
-,TRBJ1-4,TRBV7-2,-,TGTGCCAGCAGTCAGCGTACCGGGACGGTGGGGCTTAATGAAAAACTGTTTTTT,CASSQRTGTVGLNEKLFF
-,TRBJ1-6,TRBV14,few,TGTGCCAGCAACCAAGCCAGGTGGAATTCACCCCTCCACTTT,CASNQARWNSPLHF
TRBD2,TRBJ2-2,TRBV7-2,-,TGTGCCAGCAGCTTAGACGGAGCGGGGGCCCCGGGGACCGGGGAGCTGTTTTTT,CASSLDGAGAPGTGELFF
-,TRBJ1-6,TRBV19,few,TGTGCCAGTAGTATATATGCCTGGAGCTCCTATAATTCACCCCTCCACTTT,CASSIYAWSSYNSPLHF
-,TRBJ1-3,TRBV3-1/TRBV3-2,few,TGTGCCAGCAGCCAAGACAGGAGCTCTGGAAACACCATATATTTT,CASSQDRSSGNTIYF
-,TRBJ1-2,TRBV18,-,TGTGCCAGCTCACCAATGCAAGGGTACTATGGCTACACCTTC,CASSPMQGYYGYTF
-,TRBJ1-1,TRBV28,once,TGTGCCAGCACAGCCTCGTGGCAGGGACACACTGAAGCTTTCTTT,CASTASWQGHTEAFF
-,TRBJ1-4,TRBV2,-,TGTGCCAGCAGTAAGAGGCGGACTAATGAAAAACTGTTTTTT,CASSKRRTNEKLFF
-,TRBJ2-2,TRBV5-1,-,TGCGCCAGCAGCTGGACCTCCAGACACGATAACACCGGGGAGCTGTTTTTT,CASSWTSRHDNTGELFF
TRBD1,TRBJ2-2,TRBV12-3/TRBV12-4,-,TGTGCCAGCAGAGACAGGGCGGCCGGGGAGCTGTTTTTT,CASRDRAAGELFF
-,TRBJ1-3,TRBV4-3,-,TGCGCCAGCAGCCCTTCCAGCTCTGGAAACACCATATATTTT,CASSPSSSGNTIYF
-,TRBJ1-1,TRBV10-3,-,TGTGCCATCAGTGAGTCGATCGGAATCACTGAAGCTTTCTTT,CAISESIGITEAFF
-,TRBJ1-1,TRBV27,-,TGTGCCAGCAGCCCGAGACGTCTCAACGAAGCTTTCTTT,CASSPRRLNEAFF
-,TRBJ2-5,TRBV30,-,TGTGCCTGGAGCACCGGAGAGACCCAGTACTTC,CAWSTGETQYF
TRBD1,TRBJ1-2,TRBV28,-,TGTGCCAGCAGCCGACAGGGGGCCATCTATGGCTACACCTTC,CASSRQGAIYGYTF
-,TRBJ2-6,TRBV5-1,-,TGCGCCAGCAGCACGGTGGGAGGTGGGGCCAACGTCCTGACTTTC,CASSTVGGGANVLTF
-,TRBJ1-6,TRBV7-2,-,TGTGCCAGCAGCCCAAACCAGGACAGTTCCCTCCACTTT,CASSPNQDSSLHF
-,TRBJ2-1,TRBV28,few,TGTGCCAGCAGTTTATCTGCGGGGAATGAGCAGTTCTTC,CASSLSAGNEQFF
-,TRBJ1-1,TRBV6-5,once,TGTGCCAGCAAGACAGGTTATAATCTGAACACTGAAGCTTTCTTT,CASKTGYNLNTEAFF
-,TRBJ1-2,TRBV3-1/TRBV3-2,-,TGTGCCAGCAGCCAAGGGCAGGGAATAGCGATTGGCTACACCTTC,CASSQGQGIAIGYTF
-,TRBJ2-5,TRBV5-1,-,TGCGCCAGCAGCCCCGCATCGTACCAAGAGACCCAGTACTTC,CASSPASYQETQYF
-,TRBJ2-3,TRBV7-2,-,TGTGCCAGCAGCTTGCAAATCCCCTTAGGGGGGGAGGGAGATACGCAGTATTTT,CASSLQIPLGGEGDTQYF
-,TRBJ2-3,TRBV5-1,-,TGCGCCAGCAGCTTGGCCGTAGGAAACACAGATACGCAGTATTTT,CASSLAVGNTDTQYF
-,TRBJ1-6,TRBV7-2,-,TGTGCCAGCAGCTTAGCCCCCCTAGGTAATTCACCCCTCCACTTT,CASSLAPLGNSPLHF
-,TRBJ2-3,TRBV7-3,-,TGTGCCAGCAGCTTATCCCCCGCTATAGATACGCAGTATTTT,CASSLSPAIDTQYF
-,TRBJ2-2,TRBV18,-,TGTGCCAGCTCACCGGAGGGGTGGAGGAGTAGCACCGGGGAGCTGTTTTTT,CASSPEGWRSSTGELFF
TRBD1,TRBJ2-4,TRBV7-6,-,TGTGCCAGCAGCTTAGTTCAGGGACAGGGAGGAGACATTCAGTACTTC,CASSLVQGQGGDIQYF
TRBD1,TRBJ2-5,TRBV29-1,-,TGCAGCGTTGTACGACAGGGGCTGGGGGAGACCCAGTACTTC,CSVVRQGLGETQYF
-,TRBJ1-4,TRBV2,-,TGTGCCAGCATCGAACAGGAAACCAATGAAAAACTGTTTTTT,CASIEQETNEKLFF
TRBD1,TRBJ2-6,TRBV28,-,TGTGCCAGCAGTTTGGTAGGGGGCGCTGGGGCCAACGTCCTGACTTTC,CASSLVGGAGANVLTF